The rows below give T cell receptor beta chains drawn from one sample of a study of blood T cell repertoires in COVID-19. Measured with immunoSEQ multiplex PCR; TCRdb has only the in-frame clones, and not every one. Of roughly 500,000 clones in the sample, roughly 90% are singletons; the top ten hold 1.5% to 2%. Sequencing was carried out using PBMCs or T cells enriched from blood (not recorded which). All receptors come from a woman in her thirties or forties who had recovered from COVID-19. CDR3s include the opening cysteine and the closing phenylalanine or tryptophan. Fields, in order: J gene, D gene, V gene, clone size, CDR3 protein, CDR3 DNA. D genes are given only for firm matches. Size is stated for part of the rows, as once, few or many counts, or as a class when the clone is expanded.

TRBJ1-1	.	TRBV29-1	once	CSVEDHHRDAMNTEAFF	TGCAGCGTTGAAGATCATCACAGGGACGCTATGAACACTGAAGCTTTCTTT
TRBJ1-2	TRBD1	TRBV5-1	.	CASSLLGGRDSGYGYTF	TGCGCCAGCAGCTTGCTGGGTGGCCGGGACAGTGGATATGGCTACACCTTC
TRBJ2-1	TRBD2	TRBV27	.	CASRLAGGPPHEQFF	TGTGCCAGCAGGTTAGCGGGAGGGCCCCCCCATGAGCAGTTCTTC
TRBJ1-4	TRBD1	TRBV7-9	.	CATPQGSNEKLFF	TGTGCCACCCCACAGGGGTCCAATGAAAAACTGTTTTTT
TRBJ1-2	TRBD1	TRBV5-6	.	CASSSRDRGRLGYGYTF	TGTGCCAGCAGCAGCCGGGACAGGGGGCGCCTAGGGTATGGCTACACCTTC
TRBJ1-3	.	TRBV4-3	.	CASSQDWGPGNTIYF	TGCGCCAGCAGCCAAGATTGGGGGCCTGGAAACACCATATATTTT
TRBJ1-1	.	TRBV7-9	.	CASSLWVDSQNEAFF	TGTGCCAGCAGCTTATGGGTCGACAGTCAGAACGAAGCTTTCTTT
TRBJ2-6	TRBD2	TRBV19	.	CASTPTPLGSAGVVGANVLTF	TGTGCCAGTACCCCGACCCCCCTCGGGTCCGCGGGGGTGGTCGGGGCCAACGTCCTGACTTTC
TRBJ2-3	TRBD2	TRBV7-9	.	CASSLGLAGAIDTQYF	TGTGCCAGCAGCTTGGGACTAGCGGGAGCTATAGATACGCAGTATTTT
TRBJ1-1	.	TRBV7-2	once	CASSPYDSLNTEAFF	TGTGCCAGCAGCCCATATGACAGCTTGAACACTGAAGCTTTCTTT
TRBJ2-7	.	TRBV19	.	CASSPPPQGGVYYEQYF	TGTGCCAGTAGTCCCCCCCCTCAGGGGGGAGTCTACTACGAGCAGTACTTC
TRBJ2-2	TRBD2	TRBV7-2	once	CASSLGGLASGELFF	TGTGCCAGCAGCTTAGGGGGACTAGCGAGCGGGGAGCTGTTTTTT
TRBJ1-1	TRBD1	TRBV5-1	.	CASTMIGQGNTEAFF	TGCGCCAGCACCATGATAGGACAGGGGAACACTGAAGCTTTCTTT
TRBJ2-7	TRBD2	TRBV24-1	.	CATSDLGTSGTYEQYF	TGTGCCACCAGTGATTTGGGGACTAGCGGGACCTACGAGCAGTACTTC
TRBJ2-3	TRBD1	TRBV7-2	.	CASSLEGQGASSTDTQYF	TGTGCCAGCAGCTTAGAGGGACAGGGGGCTTCCAGCACAGATACGCAGTATTTT
TRBJ1-2	.	TRBV9	.	CASSVAEFHGYTF	TGTGCCAGCAGCGTAGCTGAGTTCCACGGCTACACCTTC
TRBJ2-2	TRBD2	TRBV19	.	CASSPLPGGPGTGELFF	TGTGCCAGTAGTCCTCTCCCGGGAGGGCCGGGCACCGGGGAGCTGTTTTTT
TRBJ2-1	.	TRBV3-1/TRBV3-2	.	CASSQREVPPNNEQFF	TGTGCCAGCAGCCAAAGGGAGGTACCCCCAAACAATGAGCAGTTCTTC
TRBJ2-2	.	TRBV5-5	.	CASSPTPAGELFF	TGTGCCAGCAGCCCTACCCCGGCCGGGGAGCTGTTTTTT
TRBJ1-1	TRBD1	TRBV10-3	.	CAISDPGTGFTEAFF	TGTGCCATCAGTGATCCCGGGACAGGGTTCACTGAAGCTTTCTTT
TRBJ2-1	TRBD2	TRBV7-6	.	CASSLGGAGVLYEQFF	TGTGCCAGCAGCTTAGGTGGAGCGGGAGTGCTTTATGAGCAGTTCTTC
TRBJ2-1	TRBD1	TRBV5-1	.	CASSEGGQVFEQFF	TGCGCCAGCAGCGAGGGGGGACAGGTATTTGAGCAGTTCTTC
TRBJ2-2	.	TRBV2	.	CASSVAGNLNTGELFF	TGTGCCAGCAGTGTCGCAGGGAACTTGAACACCGGGGAGCTGTTTTTT
TRBJ1-1	.	TRBV7-9	.	CASSPREDTEAFF	TGTGCCAGCAGCCCCCGGGAGGACACTGAAGCTTTCTTT
TRBJ1-2	TRBD1	TRBV12-5	.	CASGLAVRTGGYGYTF	TGTGCTAGTGGTTTGGCAGTCCGGACAGGGGGCTATGGCTACACCTTC
TRBJ2-5	TRBD2	TRBV6-6	.	CASSPLRAGVSQETQYF	TGTGCCAGCAGTCCCCTTCGAGCGGGAGTCTCCCAAGAGACCCAGTACTTC
TRBJ2-3	.	TRBV19	.	CASSMASTDTQYF	TGTGCCAGTAGTATGGCTAGCACAGATACGCAGTATTTT
TRBJ2-2	.	TRBV27	.	CASSPTGQDTGELFF	TGTGCCAGCAGTCCTACAGGGCAAGACACCGGGGAGCTGTTTTTT
TRBJ1-5	TRBD1	TRBV5-1	.	CASSYTGASNQPQHF	TGCGCCAGCAGCTATACAGGGGCGAGCAATCAGCCCCAGCATTTT
TRBJ2-7	TRBD2	TRBV4-1	few	CASSQGASGTHYEQYF	TGCGCCAGCAGCCAAGGGGCTAGCGGGACCCACTACGAGCAGTACTTC
TRBJ1-1	.	TRBV7-9	.	CASSLVKNTEAFF	TGTGCCAGCAGCTTAGTCAAGAACACTGAAGCTTTCTTT
TRBJ2-3	.	TRBV30	.	CAWGGTPVQYF	TGTGCCTGGGGAGGGACTCCAGTACAGTATTTT
TRBJ1-1	TRBD1	TRBV28	.	CASSGDSKNTEAFF	TGTGCCAGCAGCGGGGACAGCAAGAACACTGAAGCTTTCTTT
TRBJ2-3	TRBD1	TRBV2	few	CASSRDRGTDTQYF	TGTGCCAGCAGTCGGGACAGGGGAACAGATACGCAGTATTTT
TRBJ1-5	.	TRBV7-8	.	CASSFGVSNQPQHF	TGTGCCAGCAGCTTCGGTGTTAGCAATCAGCCCCAGCATTTT
TRBJ1-2	TRBD1	TRBV30	.	CAWIWVQGAYGYTF	TGTGCCTGGATATGGGTTCAGGGGGCCTATGGCTACACCTTC
TRBJ1-6	TRBD1	TRBV19	.	CASSIRRDREFRYDSYNSPLHF	TGTGCCAGTAGTATACGGCGGGACAGGGAATTTCGTTATGACTCCTATAATTCACCCCTCCACTTT
TRBJ1-1	TRBD1	TRBV13	.	CASRRTGGDTEAFF	TGTGCCAGCAGGCGGACAGGCGGGGACACTGAAGCTTTCTTT
TRBJ1-4	TRBD1	TRBV11-2	.	CASSLGRTGTEKLFF	TGTGCCAGCAGCTTAGGGAGGACAGGGACGGAAAAACTGTTTTTT
TRBJ2-1	TRBD1	TRBV15	.	CATSTSQGAGYNEQFF	TGTGCCACCAGCACCTCTCAGGGGGCCGGTTACAATGAGCAGTTCTTC
TRBJ2-7	TRBD2	TRBV3-1/TRBV3-2	.	CASRNNLAGGPIAEQYF	TGTGCCAGCCGGAATAACTTAGCGGGAGGGCCAATCGCCGAGCAGTACTTC
TRBJ1-3	TRBD1	TRBV19	.	CASTSTGSSSGNTIYF	TGTGCCAGTACCTCGACAGGGAGTAGCTCTGGAAACACCATATATTTT
TRBJ1-1	.	TRBV10-3	.	CAISESEINTEAFF	TGTGCCATCAGTGAGTCGGAGATAAACACTGAAGCTTTCTTT
TRBJ1-5	.	TRBV27	.	CASSLRQGKQPQHF	TGTGCCAGCAGTTTACGGCAGGGGAAGCAGCCCCAGCATTTT
TRBJ1-1	TRBD1	TRBV28	.	CASSLIRGTEAFF	TGTGCCAGCAGTCTCATCAGGGGGACTGAAGCTTTCTTT
TRBJ2-6	.	TRBV5-5	.	CASSLPGTGANVLTF	TGTGCCAGCAGCTTACCAGGGACTGGGGCCAACGTCCTGACTTTC
TRBJ2-7	TRBD2	TRBV4-1	once	CASSPGTSADYEQYF	TGCGCCAGCAGCCCCGGGACTAGCGCCGACTACGAGCAGTACTTC
TRBJ2-7	TRBD2	TRBV18	.	CASSRAGGAPYEQYF	TGTGCCAGCTCACGGGCGGGAGGGGCCCCCTACGAGCAGTACTTC
TRBJ2-2	.	TRBV19	.	CASSEDIPATGELFF	TGTGCCAGTAGTGAGGACATCCCGGCCACCGGGGAGCTGTTTTTT
TRBJ2-5	.	TRBV4-3	.	CASSLRVVQETQYF	TGCGCCAGCAGCCTTCGGGTAGTCCAAGAGACCCAGTACTTC
TRBJ1-2	.	TRBV6-5	.	CASSSDGDYGYTF	TGTGCCAGCAGTTCGGACGGGGATTATGGCTACACCTTC
TRBJ1-1	.	TRBV20-1	few	CSASIRKMNTEAFF	TGCAGTGCTAGTATCAGGAAAATGAACACTGAAGCTTTCTTT
TRBJ2-1	TRBD2	TRBV2	.	CASSVAGDNEQFF	TGTGCCAGCTCGGTAGCGGGGGACAATGAGCAGTTCTTC
TRBJ2-7	.	TRBV15	.	CATSTYEGGIYYEQYF	TGTGCCACCAGCACGTATGAGGGAGGCATATACTACGAGCAGTACTTC
TRBJ1-1	TRBD1	TRBV7-9	.	CASSSDREYTEAFF	TGTGCCAGCAGCTCGGACAGGGAATACACTGAAGCTTTCTTT
TRBJ2-7	.	TRBV21-1	.	CASSNLKHEQYF	TGTGCCAGCAGCAACCTAAAGCACGAGCAGTACTTC
TRBJ1-2	.	TRBV11-2	.	CASSLEGVSYTF	TGTGCCAGCAGCTTAGAAGGGGTTAGCTACACCTTC
TRBJ1-1	TRBD1	TRBV19	.	CATWTGYVGEAFF	TGTGCCACCTGGACAGGGTATGTCGGTGAAGCTTTCTTT
TRBJ2-1	.	TRBV3-1/TRBV3-2	.	CASSQGWTTNEQFF	TGTGCCAGCAGCCAAGGATGGACTACCAATGAGCAGTTCTTC